The rows below give T cell receptor beta chains drawn from one sample of a study of beta chain features in type 1 diabetes. The table came from immunoSEQ multiplex PCR; TCRdb's copy has only in-frame clones and leaves some out. This sample has a few hundred thousand clones, with around 13% found just once. The sequenced sample was central memory CD4+ T cells from blood. The receptor source for this set is a man aged 30 to 45 in good health. Each CDR3 is given without its conserved first and last residue.

V gene: TRBV7-9; CDR3 protein: ASSLYSLGQF
V gene: TRBV7-2; CDR3 protein: ASSSGTSSWAQH
V gene: TRBV7-2; CDR3 protein: ASILSRSLGNEQF
V gene: TRBV19; CDR3 protein: ASTSYRGQGGELF
V gene: TRBV5-4; CDR3 protein: ASSLVVHGHGYT
V gene: TRBV18; CDR3 protein: ASSYGQASTNTEAF
V gene: TRBV6-6; CDR3 protein: ASSLRDLTYNEQF
V gene: TRBV11-2; CDR3 protein: ASIRGGMNTEAF
V gene: TRBV2; CDR3 protein: ASSAWGPGDTQY
V gene: TRBV6-1; CDR3 protein: ASSTLVPAGELF
V gene: TRBV6-5; CDR3 protein: ASSSGIGYT
V gene: TRBV5-6; CDR3 protein: ASSLDTEAF
V gene: TRBV28; CDR3 protein: ASSLWGAGLQF
V gene: TRBV5-4; CDR3 protein: ASSTEISYNEQF
V gene: TRBV7-9; CDR3 protein: ASSLGVGGRSNEQF
V gene: TRBV10-3; CDR3 protein: ATGSVQIQETQY
V gene: TRBV5-1; CDR3 protein: ASSPSISKDTQY
V gene: TRBV9; CDR3 protein: ASSDEGRSGQF
V gene: TRBV5-4; CDR3 protein: ASSLDPTDTQY
V gene: TRBV11-2; CDR3 protein: ASSSRIEAF
V gene: TRBV7-2; CDR3 protein: ASSPKGQGLQGGEQF
V gene: TRBV28; CDR3 protein: ASSKGQSNQPQH
V gene: TRBV19; CDR3 protein: ASSGTWTAGANVLT
V gene: TRBV10-3; CDR3 protein: ASSRDLTNEKLF
V gene: TRBV2; CDR3 protein: ASSSFFDGYGYT
V gene: TRBV27; CDR3 protein: ASSHTAGLGTNTGELF